Given below is one T cell receptor (beta chain) in context. The table came from immunoSEQ multiplex PCR; TCRdb's copy has only in-frame clones and leaves some out. The data hold approximately 120,000 clones, with about 81% observed a single time. These data come from a study of blood T cell repertoires in COVID-19. Sequencing was carried out using peripheral blood. The source of this sequence is a man aged 30 to 45 with COVID-19, enrolled during active disease.

DNA for the CDR3: TGTGCCAGCAGCCCCACCGGAGGAACCAAAAACATTCAGTACTTC. It yields the protein CASSPTGGTKNIQYF. The chain recombines TRBV7-9 with TRBJ2-4; TRBD2 is a possible D gene (5 bases). From germline, CDR1 is SEHNR and CDR2 FQNEAQ (reference sequence). Deletions cut 5 bases from V and 2 bases from J, with 13 bases between. The CDR3 covers 15 residues.